This TCR beta chain was sequenced for a study of T cell changes during pregnancy in multiple sclerosis. Using immunoSEQ multiplex PCR, the repertoire was profiled, and TCRdb retains in-frame clones only, with some absent. The repertoire holds over 45,000 clones, with about 91% as singletons. The germline CDR1 and CDR2 sequences are MNHNS and SASEGT. Trimming took 7 bases from V and 5 from J, leaving 12 bases between them. The CDR3 runs 13 residues. The receptor's source is a female donor with multiple sclerosis, enrolled in a pregnancy study. The J gene is TRBJ2-1, the V gene TRBV6-1, with a tentative D call TRBD1 (6 bases). The source material was CD4+ T cells from peripheral blood mononuclear cells, sampled in the second trimester of pregnancy. As DNA, the CDR3 is TGTGCCAGCACCCTCGGACAGAACAATGAGCAGTTCTTC. It is translated as CASTLGQNNEQFF.